The 20 T cell receptor beta chains below were found in one sample sequenced in a study of blood T cell repertoires in COVID-19. Sequencing used immunoSEQ multiplex PCR; TCRdb keeps in-frame clones, though not all of them. The table records around 430,000 clones, around 87% of them present only once. The sample taken for sequencing was PBMCs or T cells enriched from blood (not recorded which). These receptors were obtained from a woman aged 50 to 65 who had recovered from COVID-19.

The chain combines TRBV24-1 with TRBJ1-5; TRBD1 aligns across 7 bases. Looked up from germline, CDR1 is KGHDR and CDR2 is SFDVKD. V lost 2 bases and J lost 6; bases outside the gene matches: 6. This CDR3 comprises 15 residues. For the CDR3, the DNA is TGTGCCACCAGTGATTCAGGGGGTTATAGTCAGCCCCAGCATTTT. Its protein product is CATSDSGGYSQPQHF.

This clone is a singleton in its sample. The chain is built from TRBV3-1 (or the pseudogene TRBV3-2) and TRBJ1-2, with TRBD1 as a possible D gene (5 bases). The CDR3 length is 12 residues. Germline V gene data show CDR1 as LGHDT and CDR2 as YNNKEL (reference sequence). V dropped 3 bases and J dropped 8 bases, with 10 bases sitting between them. The CDR3 loop is CASSHAGQGYTF. The CDR3 nucleotides read TGTGCCAGCAGCCATGCAGGGCAGGGCTACACCTTC.

This clone showed up just a few times. The J gene is TRBJ1-5, the V gene TRBV19; D not resolved. CDR1 and CDR2 from the germline V gene are LNHDA and SQIVND (reference sequence). The germline V and J ends were trimmed by 3 bases and 2 bases, with 8 bases remaining between them. The CDR3 has 14 residues. Here the CDR3 reads CASSIRSGNQPQHF. The CDR3 DNA is TGTGCCAGTAGTATCCGTTCGGGCAATCAGCCCCAGCATTTT.

CDR3 in amino acids: CASSDLEDATNEKLFF. The CDR3, as DNA: TGTGCCAGCAGTGATCTAGAAGATGCAACTAATGAAAAACTGTTTTTT. The J gene is TRBJ1-4, the V gene TRBV2; D remains ambiguous. This CDR3 region has 16 residues. The V end lost 3 bases, the J end lost 0 bases, and 11 bases lay between the germline ends. Germline V CDR1 and CDR2: SNHLY, FYNNEI.

The chain uses TRBV19 and TRBJ2-3; 8 bases match TRBD1. The CDR3 runs to 13 residues. Germline trimming cut 10 bases from V and 2 bases from J; bases unmatched to any gene: 5. Germline CDR1 is LNHDA and CDR2 is SQIVND (reference sequence). This CDR3 reads CATADRVTDTQYF. CDR3 DNA: TGTGCCACCGCGGACAGGGTCACAGATACGCAGTATTTT.

This clone was seen at least ten times. V is TRBV4-2 and J is TRBJ2-1; 8 bases fit TRBD2. The J segment lost 4 bases and the V segment lost 11 bases, leaving 19 bases of the junction unmatched. Germline V CDR1 and CDR2: LGHNA, YNFKEQ. The CDR3 is 17 amino acids. The CDR3 DNA is TGTGCCCCGCTATGCGGGGGGATATCCTACTGGTACAATGAGCAGTTCTTC. This encodes CAPLCGGISYWYNEQFF.

The chain recombines TRBV6-5 with TRBJ1-3; D is uncertain. V lost 0 bases to trimming and J lost 2 bases, with 8 bases between them. Germline CDR1 is MNHEY and CDR2 is SVGAGI. The CDR3 has 15 residues. The CDR3 nucleotides read TGTGCCAGCAGTTACTCCCGAGGGCCTGGAAACACCATATATTTT. Translating gives CASSYSRGPGNTIYF.

The V call is TRBV7-9, the J call TRBJ2-3, with TRBD2 matching over 11 bases. The CDR3 length is 18 residues. With 5 bases clipped from V and 0 bases from J, the junction kept 10 bases outside the gene matches. Germline CDR1 reads SEHNR; CDR2 reads FQNEAQ (reference sequence). CDR3 residues: CASSPTSGGAGSTDTQYF. DNA of the CDR3: TGTGCCAGCAGCCCCACTAGCGGGGGCGCTGGGAGCACAGATACGCAGTATTTT.

The chain couples TRBV2 to TRBJ2-6; possible D gene TRBD2, 7 bases. The CDR3 covers 16 residues. Trimming took off 6 bases at V and 2 bases at J, with 14 bases between the two ends. Germline V gene lookup returns CDR1 SNHLY and CDR2 FYNNEI. The CDR3 DNA reads TGTGCCAGCAGGAGGGGGGGGTCGGCTGGGGCCAACGTCCTGACTTTC. This encodes CASRRGGSAGANVLTF.

V usage is TRBV28 and J usage is TRBJ1-1; 7 nucleotides match TRBD1. CDR3 length: 14 residues. V lost 1 base, J lost 3 bases, and 2 bases stayed unmatched. Germline V lookup: CDR1 MDHEN, CDR2 SYDVKM. The CDR3 DNA reads TGTGCCAGCAGTTTATTCGACAGGGACACTGAAGCTTTCTTT. Residues: CASSLFDRDTEAFF. The full variable domain, with the rest looked up from reference TRBV28 and TRBJ1-1, is DVKVTQSSRYLVKRTGEKVFLECVQDMDHENMFWYRQDPGLGLRLIYFSYDVKMKEKGDIPEGYSVSREKKERFSLILESASTNQTSMYLCASSLFDRDTEAFFGQGTRLTVV.

The chain carries TRBV10-3 and TRBJ1-2; possible D gene TRBD1, 5 bases. The germline V and J ends were trimmed by 4 bases and 5 bases, with 17 bases remaining between them. This CDR3 comprises 15 residues. Germline V gene data show CDR1 as ENHRY and CDR2 as SYGVKD. The CDR3 nucleotides read TGTGCCATCAGTGCGGAACAGGCCCGGGGGTATGGCTACACCTTC. Encoded protein: CAISAEQARGYGYTF.

The V and J genes are TRBV4-1 and TRBJ2-2; possibly TRBD2 for D (5 bases). Germline V gene lookup returns CDR1 MGHRA and CDR2 YSYEKL. The CDR3 has 15 amino acids. V was trimmed by 3 bases and J by 1 base, leaving 9 bases between them. Here the CDR3 reads CASSQEGRNTGELFF. The CDR3 DNA is TGCGCCAGCAGCCAGGAAGGGAGGAACACCGGGGAGCTGTTTTTT.

The chain uses TRBV28 and TRBJ2-3; D is perhaps TRBD2 (5 bases). Trimming removed 5 bases at V and 0 bases at J, with 18 bases between. The CDR3 runs 17 residues. In germline, CDR1 is MDHEN, CDR2 SYDVKM. For the CDR3, the DNA is TGTGCCAGCAGTGGTGATACGCGGGTTCCTAGCACAGATACGCAGTATTTT. Translating it yields CASSGDTRVPSTDTQYF.

This clone was seen a single time. The chain combines TRBV18 with TRBJ2-3; possibly TRBD1 for D (6 bases). There are 20 residues in the CDR3. CDR1 KGHSH and CDR2 LQKENI come from the germline V gene. V was pared by 3 bases and J by 3 bases, with 28 bases between. CDR3 nucleotide sequence: TGTGCCAGCTCACCGCCGTCCTCGAGGACAGTCACCAGGATGACAGATACGCAGTATTTT. Residues: CASSPPSSRTVTRMTDTQYF.

The V call is TRBV18, the J call TRBJ1-2; D unclear. The CDR3 consists of 16 residues. Trimming cost V 3 bases and J 5 bases, with 19 bases left between them. Looked up from germline, CDR1 is KGHSH and CDR2 is LQKENI. The CDR3 region is CASSPSVLTSAYGYTF. Here the CDR3 DNA reads TGTGCCAGCTCACCTAGCGTACTCACCTCGGCGTATGGCTACACCTTC.

The chain carries TRBV5-1 and TRBJ2-2; tentatively, D is TRBD1 (5 bases). CDR3 length equals 16 residues. The ends were cut back, 0 bases at V and 4 bases at J, with 13 bases in the middle. Looked up from germline, CDR1 is SGHRS and CDR2 is YFSETQ. This CDR3 reads CASSLAFQGTTGELFF. As DNA, the CDR3 is TGCGCCAGCAGCTTGGCCTTTCAGGGTACCACCGGGGAGCTGTTTTTT.

This sequence joins TRBV2 and TRBJ1-3; the D is unclear. This CDR3 is built from 14 residues. V gave up 4 bases and J gave up 4 bases, with 11 bases separating them. From germline, CDR1 is SNHLY and CDR2 FYNNEI. CDR3 bases: TGTGCCAGCAGTGTCGGGGAGGGAGGAAACACCATATATTTT. Translating it yields CASSVGEGGNTIYF.

The chain links TRBV20-1 to TRBJ2-5, with TRBD2 identical over 9 bases. Trimming took 3 bases from V and 7 from J; bases not matched to a gene: 12. This CDR3 has 15 residues. The germline CDR1 and CDR2 sequences are DFQATT and SNEGSKA (reference sequence). DNA for the CDR3: TGCAGTGCTAGTAGAGGCGGGGGGGCTACGGCGACCCAGTACTTC. It yields the protein CSASRGGGATATQYF.

The chain carries TRBV27 and TRBJ1-5, with D unclear. The CDR3 contains 14 residues. Germline CDR1 MNHEY, CDR2 SMNVEV (reference sequence). V was clipped by 4 bases and J by 0 bases, with 7 bases between them. This CDR3 reads CASSSWHSNQPQHF. In nucleotides, the CDR3 is TGTGCCAGCAGTTCTTGGCATAGCAATCAGCCCCAGCATTTT.

This clone was counted between two and nine times. The chain is built from TRBV5-1 and TRBJ1-2; no reliable D call. Germline V gene data show CDR1 as SGHRS and CDR2 as YFSETQ. The CDR3 runs 13 residues. Trimming took 5 bases from V and 0 from J, leaving 8 bases between them. The CDR3 DNA reads as TGCGCCAGCAGAAGCACCGCTAACTATGGCTACACCTTC. This translates into CASRSTANYGYTF.